Listed below are T cell receptor beta chains from one sample, sequenced in a study of shared clonotypes between healthy human individuals. Only in-frame clones appear in the TCRdb table, and some are missing; sequencing was by immunoSEQ multiplex PCR. The data hold over 2,000,000 clones, with just under 95% observed a single time. Sequencing was done on a sample of naive CD8+ T cells from PBMCs. Receptors were obtained from a man younger than 30 in good health. Some clones in this sample may be carry-over from other donors' samples. CDR3s include the opening cysteine and the closing phenylalanine or tryptophan. Fields, in order: D gene, V gene, J gene, clone size, CDR3 protein, CDR3 DNA. D genes are given only for firm matches. Clone sizes are given selectively: once, few, many, or a class where the clone is expanded.

.	TRBV7-2	TRBJ2-7	.	CASSLWLRYEQYF	TGTGCCAGCAGCTTGTGGTTGCGCTACGAGCAGTACTTC
TRBD1	TRBV7-3	TRBJ2-7	.	CASSLNPSTGRYEQYF	TGTGCCAGCAGCTTAAATCCCTCGACAGGGCGCTACGAGCAGTACTTC
.	TRBV14	TRBJ2-1	.	CASSHVRGNNEQFF	TGTGCCAGCAGCCATGTTAGGGGGAACAATGAGCAGTTCTTC
.	TRBV27	TRBJ2-1	.	CASRSPLSSYNEQFF	TGTGCCAGCAGGAGCCCTCTGAGCTCCTACAATGAGCAGTTCTTC
TRBD1	TRBV27	TRBJ2-1	.	CASSMGRGINNEQFF	TGTGCCAGCAGTATGGGCAGGGGGATAAACAATGAGCAGTTCTTC
.	TRBV30	TRBJ2-7	.	CAWSVGGAGHEQYF	TGTGCCTGGAGTGTAGGGGGGGCTGGGCACGAGCAGTACTTC
TRBD1	TRBV28	TRBJ2-7	.	CASSPGTDYEQYF	TGTGCCAGCAGTCCCGGGACAGACTACGAGCAGTACTTC
.	TRBV4-3	TRBJ2-1	.	CASSQGWQDHNEQFF	TGCGCCAGCAGCCAAGGATGGCAGGACCACAATGAGCAGTTCTTC
.	TRBV5-4	TRBJ1-3	.	CASSGLQSSGNTIYF	TGTGCCAGCAGCGGCCTTCAGAGCTCTGGAAACACCATATATTTT
TRBD1	TRBV10-3	TRBJ2-3	.	CAISESVGTGATDTQYF	TGTGCCATCAGTGAGTCGGTGGGGACAGGGGCCACAGATACGCAGTATTTT
.	TRBV18	TRBJ1-3	.	CASSPPKGNSGNTIYF	TGTGCCAGCTCACCACCGAAGGGAAACTCTGGAAACACCATATATTTT
TRBD2	TRBV19	TRBJ2-1	.	CASSIVASGRDEQFF	TGTGCCAGTAGTATAGTGGCTAGCGGGAGGGATGAGCAGTTCTTC
TRBD2	TRBV7-6	TRBJ2-7	.	CASSLEVGLAGGEDEQYF	TGTGCCAGCAGCTTAGAAGTTGGACTAGCGGGAGGGGAGGACGAGCAGTACTTC
.	TRBV7-6	TRBJ2-1	once	CASSFSGNSRNEQFF	TGTGCCAGCAGCTTCTCCGGGAACAGCAGGAATGAGCAGTTCTTC
TRBD2	TRBV27	TRBJ2-7	once	CASSPGTSGGYEQYF	TGTGCCAGCAGTCCAGGGACTAGCGGTGGGTACGAGCAGTACTTC
.	TRBV15	TRBJ2-7	.	CATSRELDSSYEQYF	TGTGCCACCAGCAGAGAGTTGGACAGCTCCTACGAGCAGTACTTC
TRBD1	TRBV27	TRBJ2-7	.	CASSFILRTGGYEQYF	TGTGCCAGCAGTTTTATTCTTAGGACAGGGGGATACGAGCAGTACTTC
TRBD2	TRBV28	TRBJ2-7	.	CASSLLAGGYEQYF	TGTGCCAGCAGTTTACTAGCGGGAGGGTACGAGCAGTACTTC
.	TRBV21-1	TRBJ2-7	.	CASSNQPPGLGGGEQYF	TGTGCCAGCAGCAATCAGCCCCCGGGTCTAGGGGGCGGAGAGCAGTACTTC
.	TRBV29-1	TRBJ2-1	.	CSPRRANHNEQFF	TGCAGCCCCCGGCGGGCTAACCACAATGAGCAGTTCTTC
.	TRBV4-1	TRBJ2-7	.	CASSQRITQAGYEQYF	TGCGCCAGCAGCCAAAGGATCACCCAGGCGGGCTACGAGCAGTACTTC
.	TRBV28	TRBJ1-5	.	CASAWGGPNQPQHF	TGTGCCAGCGCATGGGGGGGGCCGAATCAGCCCCAGCATTTT
TRBD2	TRBV9	TRBJ2-2	.	CASSQLAGGGGELFF	TGTGCCAGCAGCCAACTAGCGGGAGGAGGAGGGGAGCTGTTTTTT
.	TRBV2	TRBJ2-1	.	CASSEMGRVDEQFF	TGTGCCAGCAGTGAAATGGGCAGGGTCGATGAGCAGTTCTTC